This note documents a single T cell receptor (beta chain) sequence. The antigen is unknown. The V end lost 5 bases, the J end lost 5 bases, and 14 bases lay between the germline ends. This CDR3 has 14 amino acids. Germline V lookup: CDR1 SGHAT, CDR2 FQNNGV. This sample is part of a study of shared clonotypes between healthy human individuals. Across the study: The plates for each donor numbered three CD4 naive, three CD4 memory, two CD8 naive and one CD8 memory. Study-wide results and caveats: The study drew on few donors, limiting represented genetic and exposure-history diversity.

Sequenced by immunoSEQ multiplex PCR; TCRdb stores in-frame clones only, minus some. This sample carries some 200,000 clones, 65% of them seen once, and the ten largest clones take 11%. The sample comprised memory CD4+ T cells sorted from blood. Subset denoted: CD45RA-negative fraction. The genes are TRBV11-2 and TRBJ2-3; possible D gene TRBD1, 6 bases. The source of this sequence is a man aged 30 to 45 in good health. The CDR3 nucleotides are TGTGCCAGCAGCCCAACCGTAGGGGGAGATACGCAGTATTTT. It translates to CASSPTVGGDTQYF.